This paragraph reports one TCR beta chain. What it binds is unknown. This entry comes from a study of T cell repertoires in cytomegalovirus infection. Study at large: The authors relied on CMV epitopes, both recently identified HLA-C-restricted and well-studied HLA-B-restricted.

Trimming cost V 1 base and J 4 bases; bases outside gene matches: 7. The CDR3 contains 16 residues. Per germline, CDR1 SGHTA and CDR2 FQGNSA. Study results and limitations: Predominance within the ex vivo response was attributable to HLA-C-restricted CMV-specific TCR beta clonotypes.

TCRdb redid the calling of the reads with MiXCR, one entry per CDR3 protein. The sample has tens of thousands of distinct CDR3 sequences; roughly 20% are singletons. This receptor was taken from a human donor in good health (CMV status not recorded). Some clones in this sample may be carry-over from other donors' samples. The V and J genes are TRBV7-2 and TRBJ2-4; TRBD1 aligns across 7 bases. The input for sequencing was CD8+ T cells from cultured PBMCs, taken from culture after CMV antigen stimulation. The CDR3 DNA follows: TGTGCCAGCAGCTTAGACCTACAGGGGTGGAAAAACATTCAGTACTTC. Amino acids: CASSLDLQGWKNIQYF.